The 8 T cell receptor beta chains listed next were all sequenced from one sample in a study of cytomegalovirus exposure and HLA in healthy donors. The study ran its PCR with 60 Vbeta and 13 Jbeta primers. The table came from immunoSEQ multiplex PCR; TCRdb's copy has only in-frame clones and leaves some out. In the table there are about 180,000 clones, roughly 79% of which are singletons. The sample taken for sequencing was PBMCs. These receptors were collected from a woman aged 45-65 years in good health and CMV-seropositive.

This clone showed up many times. CDR3 loop: CASSAGQGLTEAFF. In DNA, the CDR3 is TGCGCCAGCAGCGCAGGACAGGGGTTAACTGAAGCTTTCTTT. The V gene is TRBV5-1, the J gene TRBJ1-1; 9 bases agree with TRBD1. CDR3 length equals 14 residues. Germline V gene sequence: CDR1 SGHRS, CDR2 YFSETQ. J was trimmed by 5 bases and V by 4 bases; bases with no gene match: 6.

This clone was detected once. The rearrangement links TRBV7-9 to TRBJ2-5, with a possible D match to TRBD2 (5 bases). The germline gives CDR1 SEHNR, CDR2 FQNEAQ (reference sequence). Trimming shortened V by 5 bases and J by 10 bases, and 11 bases separated the two germline ends. The CDR3 is 11 residues long. The CDR3 DNA follows: TGTGCCAGCAGCCCCGGACTGGACCAGTACTTC. This translates into CASSPGLDQYF.

In nucleotides, the CDR3 is TGTGCCAGCAGTAGTGACAGGGGTGGGCCCCAGCATTTT. Translating it yields CASSSDRGGPQHF. The rearrangement links TRBV7-2 to TRBJ1-5; 8 bases are shared with TRBD1. The junction had 7 bases not matched to a gene; V was cut back by 6 bases and J by 9 bases. The CDR3 totals 13 residues. The germline CDR1 and CDR2 sequences are SGHTA and FQGNSA.

This clone was counted a few times. This rearrangement joins TRBV11-2 to TRBJ2-1; 8 bases map to TRBD2. The CDR3 has 15 amino acids. The germline CDR1 and CDR2 sequences are SGHAT and FQNNGV. Trimming removed 4 bases from V and 0 bases from J; junction bases left unmatched: 2. CDR3 sequence (DNA): TGTGCCAGCAGCTCGGGGGGGAGCTCCTACAATGAGCAGTTCTTC. It is translated as CASSSGGSSYNEQFF.

The chain joins TRBV2 to TRBJ1-6, with 7 bases identical to TRBD1. The CDR3 loop spans 14 amino acids. The J segment lost 6 bases and the V segment lost 6 bases, leaving 5 bases of the junction unmatched. Germline assignment: CDR1 SNHLY and CDR2 FYNNEI. CDR3: CASRLGTANSPLHF. CDR3 nucleotides: TGTGCCAGCAGACTCGGGACAGCTAATTCACCCCTCCACTTT.

Only one count was recorded for this clone. The V gene is TRBV30, the J gene TRBJ1-2, with D unclear. The CDR3 spans 15 residues. V lost 3 bases, J lost 4 bases, and 18 bases lay in between. In germline, CDR1 is GTSNPN, CDR2 SVGIG (reference sequence). CDR3 sequence: CAWRVKEGSGYGYTF. The DNA for the CDR3 is TGTGCCTGGAGGGTCAAGGAGGGATCGGGCTATGGCTACACCTTC.

The CDR3 DNA is TGTGCCAGCACGACAGCAAACAATGAGCAGTTCTTC. Amino acids: CASTTANNEQFF. This chain connects TRBV6-6 to TRBJ2-1; tentatively, D is TRBD1 (5 bases). This CDR3 region has 12 residues. The V gene lost 7 bases and the J gene lost 5 bases, with 9 bases spanning the gap. In germline, CDR1 is MNHNY, CDR2 SVGAGI (reference sequence).

The chain uses TRBV2 and TRBJ1-1; D remains ambiguous. CDR1 is SNHLY and CDR2 is FYNNEI in the germline V gene. Trimming shortened V by 6 bases and J by 1 base, and 21 bases separated the two germline ends. This CDR3 spans 17 amino acids. CDR3 DNA sequence: TGTGCCAGCAGCAAACCTTACCGTAATACAGCGAACACTGAAGCTTTCTTT. Translated: CASSKPYRNTANTEAFF.